Listed here are 6 T cell receptor beta chains from one sample, sequenced in a study of T cell repertoires in cytomegalovirus infection. TCRdb called the reads again in MiXCR, with one record for every CDR3 protein. This sample has approximately 910,000 distinct CDR3 sequences; 30% to 40% occur once, and the top ten carry around an eighth. Their antigens remain unidentified. The starting material was cultured CD8+ T cells from PBMCs, obtained from culture after CMV antigen stimulation. The receptor set was obtained from a human donor in good health (CMV status not recorded). Some clones in this sample may be carry-over from other donors' samples.

This chain connects TRBV18 to TRBJ2-3; maybe TRBD1 (5 bases). Germline assignment: CDR1 KGHSH and CDR2 LQKENI. V gave up 3 bases and J gave up 0 bases, with 13 bases separating them. The CDR3 has 16 amino acids. The CDR3 sequence: CASSPEGAASTDTQYF. CDR3 DNA: TGTGCCAGCTCACCGGAAGGGGCGGCGAGCACAGATACGCAGTATTTT.

This clonotype showed up just a few times. The rearrangement joins TRBV7-9 to TRBJ1-1; tentatively, D is TRBD1 (5 bases). The germline CDR1 and CDR2 sequences are SEHNR and FQNEAQ (reference sequence). Trimming stripped 5 bases from V and 3 bases from J, with 19 bases between. This CDR3 is built from 16 residues. The CDR3 DNA sequence: TGTGCCAGCAGCCGAATCATCCGTGGGGGGGACACTGAAGCTTTCTTT. This codes for CASSRIIRGGDTEAFF.

This clonotype was seen a few times. The J gene is TRBJ1-5, the V gene TRBV6-1, with 9 positions matching TRBD1. Germline V gene data show CDR1 as MNHNS and CDR2 as SASEGT. The CDR3 extends over 15 amino acids. V shed 6 bases and J 0 bases; nucleotides not matched to a gene: 3. CDR3 nucleotide sequence: TGTGCCAGCAGACAGGGGGCCAATAGCAATCAGCCCCAGCATTTT. Protein sequence: CASRQGANSNQPQHF.

The chain joins TRBV27 to TRBJ1-1; no definite D call. This CDR3 contains 13 residues. Per the germline V gene, CDR1 is MNHEY and CDR2 is SMNVEV (reference sequence). Trimming pared 2 bases from V and 6 bases from J, leaving 10 bases between. The CDR3 reads CASSLQKRAEAFF. Here the CDR3 DNA reads TGTGCCAGCAGTTTACAGAAAAGGGCTGAAGCTTTCTTT.

This clonotype occurred a few times. This chain uses TRBV6-2 or TRBV6-3 with TRBJ2-1; no definite D call. Trimming took 0 bases from V and 7 from J, leaving 4 bases between them. The CDR3 is 12 residues long. CDR1 and CDR2 (germline): MNHEY, SVGEGT. The CDR3 protein is CASSYSMNEQFF. DNA for the CDR3: TGTGCCAGCAGTTACTCCATGAATGAGCAGTTCTTC.

The chain is built from TRBV12-5 and TRBJ1-2; D call uncertain. Germline loops: CDR1 LGHNT, CDR2 FRNRAP. V lost 0 bases and J lost 1, with 9 bases in between. The CDR3 contains 15 residues. The chain's CDR3 is CASGLVLGNNYGYTF. CDR3 nucleotide sequence: TGTGCTAGTGGTTTGGTTCTAGGGAATAACTATGGCTACACCTTC.